What follows describes a single T cell receptor (beta chain). This sample was taken from a study of blood T cell repertoires in COVID-19. Authors' methods: Researchers report that nucleated cell counts were estimated from reference gene primer amplification. Generated by immunoSEQ multiplex PCR, the TCRdb table keeps only in-frame clones and is missing some. V and J calls and clone size are as listed in that table; D and trimming were resolved from the DNA. The data show about 35,000 clones, more than 85% seen once. Germline V gene lookup returns CDR1 KGHSH and CDR2 LQKENI. The CDR3 sequence is 16 residues long. Trimming cost V 3 bases and J 0 bases; bases outside gene matches: 7.

This receptor was obtained from a man aged 50 or older with active COVID-19. The genes are TRBV18 and TRBJ1-1; TRBD1 aligns across 7 bases. The material sequenced was peripheral blood. The CDR3 sequence: CASSPTRDSLNTEAFF. As DNA, the CDR3 is TGTGCCAGCTCACCTACCCGGGACAGCCTGAACACTGAAGCTTTCTTT. The whole variable domain, filled in from reference TRBV18 and TRBJ1-1, reads NAGVMQNPRHLVRRRGQEARLRCSPMKGHSHVYWYRQLPEEGLKFMVYLQKENIIDESGMPKERFSAEFPKEGPSILRIQQVVRGDSAAYFCASSPTRDSLNTEAFFGQGTRLTVV.